Listed below are T cell receptor beta chains from one sample, sequenced in a study of blood T cell repertoires in COVID-19. The table came from immunoSEQ multiplex PCR; TCRdb's copy has only in-frame clones and leaves some out. This table holds roughly 120,000 clones, 80% found once. Sequenced material: peripheral blood. Receptors were obtained from a man aged 65 to 85 with acute or convalescent COVID-19. Both conserved end residues are part of each CDR3. Each record gives: CDR3 DNA, CDR3 protein, J gene, V gene, clone size, D gene. D genes are given only for firm matches. Clone size is not always given. Where it is, it says once, few, many or a class for expanded clones.

cdr3_nt: TGCAGCGCCACGGGTGCCCTGGGCAATCAGCCCCAGCATTTT
cdr3_aa: CSATGALGNQPQHF
j_call: TRBJ1-5
v_call: TRBV29-1
clone_size: once
d_call: -

cdr3_nt: TGTGCCAGCAGTGTCTCCACAGGGAGCCCTAATCAGCCCCAGCATTTT
cdr3_aa: CASSVSTGSPNQPQHF
j_call: TRBJ1-5
v_call: TRBV28
clone_size: once
d_call: -

cdr3_nt: TGTGCCAGCAGCTTAGGACAGGTCGTCTACGAGCAGTACTTC
cdr3_aa: CASSLGQVVYEQYF
j_call: TRBJ2-7
v_call: TRBV7-2
clone_size: -
d_call: -

cdr3_nt: TGTGCCAGCATACTAGCGGGGGAGCAGTTCTTC
cdr3_aa: CASILAGEQFF
j_call: TRBJ2-1
v_call: TRBV28
clone_size: -
d_call: TRBD2

cdr3_nt: TGTGCCAGCAGCCAAGAAGTACTACGCTACGAGCAGTACTTC
cdr3_aa: CASSQEVLRYEQYF
j_call: TRBJ2-7
v_call: TRBV3-1/TRBV3-2
clone_size: -
d_call: -

cdr3_nt: TGCGCCAGCAGCCAAGATCACCGCGGTCCGCGGGGCGCCGATGAGCAGTTCTTC
cdr3_aa: CASSQDHRGPRGADEQFF
j_call: TRBJ2-1
v_call: TRBV4-1
clone_size: -
d_call: -

cdr3_nt: TGTGCCAGCAGCTTCGACTACGGAGGCCAAGAGACCCAGTACTTC
cdr3_aa: CASSFDYGGQETQYF
j_call: TRBJ2-5
v_call: TRBV7-9
clone_size: -
d_call: -

cdr3_nt: TGTGCCAGCTCACCGGGACAGTTCGACTATGGCTACACCTTC
cdr3_aa: CASSPGQFDYGYTF
j_call: TRBJ1-2
v_call: TRBV18
clone_size: -
d_call: TRBD1

cdr3_nt: TGTGCCAGCAGCTGGGGTGGGGCAGGGGGCCCACTAGACACAGATACGCAGTATTTT
cdr3_aa: CASSWGGAGGPLDTDTQYF
j_call: TRBJ2-3
v_call: TRBV6-6
clone_size: -
d_call: TRBD1

cdr3_nt: TGTGCCAGCAGTGACTCGCGGGGCACTGAAGCTTTCTTT
cdr3_aa: CASSDSRGTEAFF
j_call: TRBJ1-1
v_call: TRBV2
clone_size: once
d_call: -

cdr3_nt: TGCGCCAGCAGCCAACCTCTCCGGAGGGACGGGTATGGCTACACCTTC
cdr3_aa: CASSQPLRRDGYGYTF
j_call: TRBJ1-2
v_call: TRBV4-1
clone_size: -
d_call: -

cdr3_nt: TGTGCCAGCAGTTTTAGCGGTGGTGGCGAGCAGTTCTTC
cdr3_aa: CASSFSGGGEQFF
j_call: TRBJ2-1
v_call: TRBV12-3/TRBV12-4
clone_size: -
d_call: -

cdr3_nt: TGTGCCAGCAAAAATAGGGGGCCGGACTCGAGTTCCTATAATTCACCCCTCCACTTT
cdr3_aa: CASKNRGPDSSSYNSPLHF
j_call: TRBJ1-6
v_call: TRBV19
clone_size: once
d_call: TRBD1

cdr3_nt: TGTGCCAGCAGTTTAAAGGGGTACACTGAAGCTTTCTTT
cdr3_aa: CASSLKGYTEAFF
j_call: TRBJ1-1
v_call: TRBV28
clone_size: -
d_call: -

cdr3_nt: TGTGCCAGCAGCAAGTGGCCCGGGGACACTGAAGCTTTCTTT
cdr3_aa: CASSKWPGDTEAFF
j_call: TRBJ1-1
v_call: TRBV21-1
clone_size: -
d_call: -

cdr3_nt: TGTGCCAGCAGGACTAGCGGGGGGGACTCCTACGAGCAGTACTTC
cdr3_aa: CASRTSGGDSYEQYF
j_call: TRBJ2-7
v_call: TRBV28
clone_size: -
d_call: TRBD2

cdr3_nt: TGTGCCAGCAGTTTATTAGGGCCAGAACAGGGCGGCTATGGCTACACCTTC
cdr3_aa: CASSLLGPEQGGYGYTF
j_call: TRBJ1-2
v_call: TRBV28
clone_size: -
d_call: -

cdr3_nt: TGTGCCAGCAGCGTAGCCCCGACAGGTAGCACAGATACGCAGTATTTT
cdr3_aa: CASSVAPTGSTDTQYF
j_call: TRBJ2-3
v_call: TRBV9
clone_size: -
d_call: -

cdr3_nt: TGTGCCAGTAGTCCCAGGGTACGGTCACCCCTCCACTTT
cdr3_aa: CASSPRVRSPLHF
j_call: TRBJ1-6
v_call: TRBV19
clone_size: -
d_call: -

cdr3_nt: TGTGCCAGCAGCTTAGTTCAGACAGGGGTTACCCTTACCTACAATGAGCAGTTCTTC
cdr3_aa: CASSLVQTGVTLTYNEQFF
j_call: TRBJ2-1
v_call: TRBV7-8
clone_size: -
d_call: TRBD1

cdr3_nt: TGTGCCAGCTCACCGGTGACAGGCTCCTACGAGCAGTACTTC
cdr3_aa: CASSPVTGSYEQYF
j_call: TRBJ2-7
v_call: TRBV18
clone_size: -
d_call: -

cdr3_nt: TGTGCCATCAGCCCTCCCGGACTAGCGGGGGGGCCCTCCTACAATGAGCAGTTCTTC
cdr3_aa: CAISPPGLAGGPSYNEQFF
j_call: TRBJ2-1
v_call: TRBV10-3
clone_size: -
d_call: TRBD2

cdr3_nt: TGTGCCAGCATCCCGGGGGGGACAGGGGGCCTCAATGAGCAGTTCTTC
cdr3_aa: CASIPGGTGGLNEQFF
j_call: TRBJ2-1
v_call: TRBV28
clone_size: -
d_call: TRBD1

cdr3_nt: TGTGCCAGCTCACCACGGCAGCACGCGACAGGGATTAGCACAGATACGCAGTATTTT
cdr3_aa: CASSPRQHATGISTDTQYF
j_call: TRBJ2-3
v_call: TRBV18
clone_size: -
d_call: TRBD1

cdr3_nt: TGTGCCAGCAGCTTAGAGGGGGGTAGGGCACCCCTCCACTTT
cdr3_aa: CASSLEGGRAPLHF
j_call: TRBJ1-6
v_call: TRBV11-2
clone_size: -
d_call: -

cdr3_nt: TGCGCCAGCAGCCCCGGAGGGGGGGGTGAAAAACTGTTTTTT
cdr3_aa: CASSPGGGGEKLFF
j_call: TRBJ1-4
v_call: TRBV5-1
clone_size: -
d_call: -

cdr3_nt: TGTGCCAGCAGCCGGACTAGCGCGGTCTCCAGCTCCTACAATGAGCAGTTCTTC
cdr3_aa: CASSRTSAVSSSYNEQFF
j_call: TRBJ2-1
v_call: TRBV5-8
clone_size: few
d_call: TRBD2

cdr3_nt: TGCAGTGCTAGTGGGGGGCAGGGACTAGACAATTCACCCCTCCACTTT
cdr3_aa: CSASGGQGLDNSPLHF
j_call: TRBJ1-6
v_call: TRBV20-1
clone_size: few
d_call: -

cdr3_nt: TGCGCCAGCAGCGAACAGGGGGCGGCCGGGGAGCTGTTTTTT
cdr3_aa: CASSEQGAAGELFF
j_call: TRBJ2-2
v_call: TRBV5-1
clone_size: -
d_call: TRBD1

cdr3_nt: TGTGCCAGCAGCCAAGATCGATACAGGCTGAACACTGAAGCTTTCTTT
cdr3_aa: CASSQDRYRLNTEAFF
j_call: TRBJ1-1
v_call: TRBV4-2
clone_size: -
d_call: -

cdr3_nt: TGTGCCTGGAGTCCACGGACTAGCGGGGGGCAAGAGACCCAGTACTTC
cdr3_aa: CAWSPRTSGGQETQYF
j_call: TRBJ2-5
v_call: TRBV30
clone_size: -
d_call: TRBD2

cdr3_nt: TGTGCCAGCAGTTTGGACAGGGCAAAGCCCCAGCATTTT
cdr3_aa: CASSLDRAKPQHF
j_call: TRBJ1-5
v_call: TRBV6-5
clone_size: once
d_call: TRBD1

cdr3_nt: TGTGCCAGCAGCCCCGTGGGGGGGGGCAGGGGGCCCAGGACCCAGCATTTT
cdr3_aa: CASSPVGGGRGPRTQHF
j_call: TRBJ1-5
v_call: TRBV7-2
clone_size: -
d_call: TRBD1

cdr3_nt: TGTGCCAGTAGGCAACAGGGAAACACTGAAGCTTTCTTT
cdr3_aa: CASRQQGNTEAFF
j_call: TRBJ1-1
v_call: TRBV19
clone_size: -
d_call: -

cdr3_nt: TGTGCCTGGGGGCGAGGGGGCAGCACAGATACGCAGTATTTT
cdr3_aa: CAWGRGGSTDTQYF
j_call: TRBJ2-3
v_call: TRBV30
clone_size: -
d_call: TRBD1

cdr3_nt: TGCGCCAGCAGCCAAGCAACGGGGGGTTGGTACGAGCAGTACTTC
cdr3_aa: CASSQATGGWYEQYF
j_call: TRBJ2-7
v_call: TRBV4-1
clone_size: -
d_call: TRBD2

cdr3_nt: TGTGCCAGCAGCCCCCAGTATGGAAACACCATATATTTT
cdr3_aa: CASSPQYGNTIYF
j_call: TRBJ1-3
v_call: TRBV11-2
clone_size: -
d_call: -

cdr3_nt: TGTGCCAGCAGCTCCCCCCGGGGCGGGGGAGAGACCCAGTACTTC
cdr3_aa: CASSSPRGGGETQYF
j_call: TRBJ2-5
v_call: TRBV7-2
clone_size: -
d_call: TRBD2

cdr3_nt: TGCGCCAGCAGCCAAGAAGAACAGGGAAATCAGCCCCAGCATTTT
cdr3_aa: CASSQEEQGNQPQHF
j_call: TRBJ1-5
v_call: TRBV4-1
clone_size: -
d_call: -

cdr3_nt: TGTGCCAGCAGCTTAGAACAGGCGGTAACCACAGATACGCAGTATTTT
cdr3_aa: CASSLEQAVTTDTQYF
j_call: TRBJ2-3
v_call: TRBV7-2
clone_size: -
d_call: -

cdr3_nt: TGCGCCAGCAGCGCGGGGGGACTCAATGAGCAGTTCTTC
cdr3_aa: CASSAGGLNEQFF
j_call: TRBJ2-1
v_call: TRBV5-1
clone_size: -
d_call: TRBD2

cdr3_nt: TGTGCCAGTAAACCCGCGGGCCCCCAAGAGACCCAGTACTTC
cdr3_aa: CASKPAGPQETQYF
j_call: TRBJ2-5
v_call: TRBV19
clone_size: once
d_call: -

cdr3_nt: TGCGCCAGCAGCTCTACTAGCGGAACAGATACGCAGTATTTT
cdr3_aa: CASSSTSGTDTQYF
j_call: TRBJ2-3
v_call: TRBV5-1
clone_size: few
d_call: TRBD2

cdr3_nt: TGTGCCAGCAGCTTAGGGGGCTTTAGCAATCAGCCCCAGCATTTT
cdr3_aa: CASSLGGFSNQPQHF
j_call: TRBJ1-5
v_call: TRBV5-5
clone_size: -
d_call: TRBD1

cdr3_nt: TGTGCCAGCAGTCCCCCCCTACGCACTGAAGCTTTCTTT
cdr3_aa: CASSPPLRTEAFF
j_call: TRBJ1-1
v_call: TRBV28
clone_size: once
d_call: -

cdr3_nt: TGTGCCAGTAGTGTCGCAGGGGGCAATCAGCCCCAGCATTTT
cdr3_aa: CASSVAGGNQPQHF
j_call: TRBJ1-5
v_call: TRBV19
clone_size: -
d_call: -

cdr3_nt: TGTGCCAGCAGCGTAGGGGACAGGGCAACTCAGCCCCAGCATTTT
cdr3_aa: CASSVGDRATQPQHF
j_call: TRBJ1-5
v_call: TRBV9
clone_size: once
d_call: TRBD1

cdr3_nt: TGCAGCGTTGCAGAGATCCAGAATCAGCCCCAGCATTTT
cdr3_aa: CSVAEIQNQPQHF
j_call: TRBJ1-5
v_call: TRBV29-1
clone_size: -
d_call: -

cdr3_nt: TGCGCCAGCAGCCAGTTCTTTTTTAGGGGGTTAGAAGCTTTCTTT
cdr3_aa: CASSQFFFRGLEAFF
j_call: TRBJ1-1
v_call: TRBV4-1
clone_size: -
d_call: -

cdr3_nt: TGTGCCAGCAGCTCCTTCGGGGGAGCGGGAGACCAGTTCTTC
cdr3_aa: CASSSFGGAGDQFF
j_call: TRBJ2-1
v_call: TRBV5-5
clone_size: -
d_call: TRBD2

cdr3_nt: TGCGCCAGCAGCCGGACAGGGAACACTGAAGCTTTCTTT
cdr3_aa: CASSRTGNTEAFF
j_call: TRBJ1-1
v_call: TRBV5-1
clone_size: -
d_call: TRBD1

cdr3_nt: TGTGCCAGCAGTCCGGGGGGTGGCTACAATGAGCAGTTCTTC
cdr3_aa: CASSPGGGYNEQFF
j_call: TRBJ2-1
v_call: TRBV28
clone_size: once
d_call: TRBD2

cdr3_nt: TGCAGTGCTAGCCCCCTTAATGAGCAGTTCTTC
cdr3_aa: CSASPLNEQFF
j_call: TRBJ2-1
v_call: TRBV20-1
clone_size: once
d_call: -

cdr3_nt: TGCAGTGCTAGTCGGCCAGGACTAGCGGGGGGGAGCGGGGAGCTGTTTTTT
cdr3_aa: CSASRPGLAGGSGELFF
j_call: TRBJ2-2
v_call: TRBV20-1
clone_size: -
d_call: TRBD2

cdr3_nt: TGTGCCAGCAGTTATGTAGGTACAGGAGACTCACCCCTCCACTTT
cdr3_aa: CASSYVGTGDSPLHF
j_call: TRBJ1-6
v_call: TRBV6-5
clone_size: -
d_call: -

cdr3_nt: TGTGCCAGCAGGAGACAGGGGGCCCAGCATTTT
cdr3_aa: CASRRQGAQHF
j_call: TRBJ1-5
v_call: TRBV6-5
clone_size: -
d_call: TRBD1

cdr3_nt: TGTGCCAGCTCAGGGAACGAGGGTCAGCCCCAGCATTTT
cdr3_aa: CASSGNEGQPQHF
j_call: TRBJ1-5
v_call: TRBV18
clone_size: -
d_call: -